This TCR beta chain was identified in a study of blood T cells in healthy people across ages. The junction had 2 bases not matched to a gene; V was cut back by 1 base and J by 4 bases. Germline CDR1 reads LGHDT; CDR2 reads YNNKEL (reference sequence). The CDR3 has 16 residues. Combining a sample-barcoded 5' primer with a J-beta primer mix, a second PCR ran for 7 to 11 cycles. TCRdb redid the calling of the 5' RACE reads with MiXCR, one entry per CDR3 protein. This table holds about 930,000 distinct CDR3 sequences, almost 30% found once. The data also belong to a second study, concerning T cells of mothers and their children. That study reports: In this cohort, donors were a few healthy Caucasian mothers plus their six children. cDNA synthesis used all extracted RNA, roughly 1.5 ug per 15 ul.

This chain links TRBV3-1 with TRBJ2-3; TRBD2 aligns across 13 bases. Sequenced sample: blood. The TCR sequence derives from a woman aged 40 to 50 in good health. DNA of the CDR3: TGTGCCAGCAGCCAAGTTGGACTAGCGGGGGCAGATACGCAGTATTTT. Translated, it gives CASSQVGLAGADTQYF.